The clone carrying this T cell receptor beta chain was counted ten times or more. Germline CDR1 is ENHRY and CDR2 is SYGVKD. Trimming removed 3 bases at V and 5 bases at J, with 10 bases between. This CDR3 has 13 residues. The sequenced template was cDNA made from the entire isolated RNA. Some clones are missing from TCRdb's copy, which holds only in-frame ones; the method was immunoSEQ multiplex PCR. The data show 250,000 to 350,000 clones, 12% to 15% seen once. The entry originates in a study of beta chain features in type 1 diabetes. The sequence was collected from a man between 25 and 39 years old in good health. Sequencing used central memory CD4+ T cells from blood. The chain uses TRBV10-3 and TRBJ2-5; the D gene is possibly TRBD2 (6 bases). The CDR3 sequence is CAISEGGIETQYF. The CDR3, as DNA: TGTGCCATCAGTGAAGGCGGGATCGAGACCCAGTACTTC.